This T cell receptor (beta chain) was retrieved from a study of T cell repertoires in cytomegalovirus infection. The wider study: Shared public TCR beta signatures pointed to both CMV infection and a matching HLA type. The study's findings and limits: The study identified carriers of CMV plus the relevant HLA from cumulative public TCR beta family frequency. Dominating the ex vivo response were TCR beta clonotypes that were CMV-specific and HLA-C-restricted.

As regards this clonotype: Its antigen is currently unknown.

TCRdb independently ran MiXCR on the reads; one entry per CDR3 protein. The sample has roughly 250,000 distinct CDR3 sequences, about 23% seen once; the top ten hold 18%. The material sequenced was CD8+ T cells from PBMCs. The sequence derives from a human donor in good health (CMV status not recorded). Some clones in this sample may be carry-over from other donors' samples.

CDR3 sequence reads: CASSPYVGDTQYF. CDR3 sequence (DNA): TGTGCCAGCAGCCCCTATGTAGGCGATACGCAGTATTTT. J is TRBJ2-3 and V is TRBV7-8; the D is unclear. Trimming stripped 5 bases from V and 6 bases from J, with 12 bases between. This CDR3 region has 13 residues. The germline CDR1 and CDR2 sequences are SGHVS and FQNEAQ. Full variable domain (outside the CDR3, taken from reference TRBV7-8 and TRBJ2-3): GAGVSQSPRYKVAKRGQDVALRCDPISGHVSLFWYQQALGQGPEFLTYFQNEAQLDKSGLPSDRFFAERPEGSVSTLKIQRTQQEDSAVYLCASSPYVGDTQYFGPGTRLTVL.